A single TCR beta chain is shown here with its context. Its antigen remains unidentified. This sample is drawn from a study of CD8 T cells in ankylosing spondylitis. General study results and limits: Earlier work had already found some motif variants in reactive arthritis synovial fluid and blood. A motif in TCR beta, a set of under ten highly homologous variants, appeared characteristic of ankylosing spondylitis blood. Disease-linked clones were reportedly significantly enriched in matched ankylosing spondylitis synovial fluid.

The TCR beta libraries were generated through quantitative 5'-RACE incorporating molecular barcodes. TCRdb redid the calling of the 5' RACE reads with MiXCR, one entry per CDR3 protein. The top ten clones hold 3.5% to 4.5% of a sample with some 270,000 distinct CDR3 sequences, under 35% of them seen once. The CDR3 contains 15 residues. V lost 7 bases, J lost 5 bases, and 19 bases lay in between. This sequence joins TRBV12-3 or TRBV12-4 and TRBJ2-3; D might be TRBD1 (6 bases). The origin of this receptor is a male donor with ankylosing spondylitis or in good health (not recorded which). The source material was blood, either unsorted or a sorted T cell fraction (not recorded which). The CDR3 DNA reads as TGTGCCAGCACCAGGTGGGGGCCCAAAGTAGATACGCAGTATTTT. Translating gives CASTRWGPKVDTQYF.